A selection of T cell receptor beta chains follows, all from one sample in a study of cytomegalovirus exposure and HLA in healthy donors. The assay was immunoSEQ multiplex PCR, and TCRdb's table has in-frame clones only and misses some. Of about 170,000 clones detected, around 79% appear once; the ten largest clones hold nearly 6.5%. The source material was PBMCs. The receptors shown here come from a man in his forties or fifties in good health and CMV-seropositive. Both conserved end residues are trimmed from each CDR3.

j_call: TRBJ2-5; v_call: TRBV9; cdr3_aa: ASSMRTGTETQY
j_call: TRBJ1-3; v_call: TRBV7-2; cdr3_aa: ASSSWGGRNTIY
j_call: TRBJ2-3; v_call: TRBV10-1; cdr3_aa: ASSDSRSGGDTQY
j_call: TRBJ1-1; v_call: TRBV19; cdr3_aa: ASRNRGGANTEAF
j_call: TRBJ1-2; v_call: TRBV7-2; cdr3_aa: ASSPDRVTPNYGYT
j_call: TRBJ1-4; v_call: TRBV7-6; cdr3_aa: ASSLEAESTNEKLF
j_call: TRBJ2-6; v_call: TRBV7-6; cdr3_aa: ASSLVAGANVLT
j_call: TRBJ2-5; v_call: TRBV5-1; cdr3_aa: ASSGPGTVKETQY
j_call: TRBJ1-1; v_call: TRBV28; cdr3_aa: ASSTDRVPEAF
j_call: TRBJ2-7; v_call: TRBV29-1; cdr3_aa: RFTNEQY
j_call: TRBJ1-2; v_call: TRBV6-1; cdr3_aa: ATADYGYGYT
j_call: TRBJ2-7; v_call: TRBV2; cdr3_aa: ASSPDRAESYEQY
j_call: TRBJ2-1; v_call: TRBV7-9; cdr3_aa: ASSPSGLKIEGEQF
j_call: TRBJ2-1; v_call: TRBV5-1; cdr3_aa: ASRSEGGTYNEQF
j_call: TRBJ1-2; v_call: TRBV29-1; cdr3_aa: SVGTGRIEPYGYT
j_call: TRBJ2-1; v_call: TRBV9; cdr3_aa: ASSRPGTGGSEQF
j_call: TRBJ2-7; v_call: TRBV6-1; cdr3_aa: ASRGGGGIYEQY
j_call: TRBJ1-2; v_call: TRBV28; cdr3_aa: ASSLSLRNYGYT
j_call: TRBJ2-5; v_call: TRBV7-3; cdr3_aa: ASSTGTSREETQY
j_call: TRBJ1-5; v_call: TRBV12-5; cdr3_aa: ASGAGAGEYSNQPQH
j_call: TRBJ1-2; v_call: TRBV6-1; cdr3_aa: ASETSTGPYGYT
j_call: TRBJ2-5; v_call: TRBV5-6; cdr3_aa: ASSPYTVQETQY
j_call: TRBJ1-3; v_call: TRBV4-1; cdr3_aa: ASSQDPSGARDTIY
j_call: TRBJ2-1; v_call: TRBV7-3; cdr3_aa: ASSLLPSGTGDNEQF
j_call: TRBJ2-1; v_call: TRBV10-3; cdr3_aa: AIASRGPRGDEQF
j_call: TRBJ1-2; v_call: TRBV18; cdr3_aa: ASSPGQENYGYT
j_call: TRBJ2-7; v_call: TRBV28; cdr3_aa: ASSFSTAEQY
j_call: TRBJ1-1; v_call: TRBV29-1; cdr3_aa: SVGLHSEAF
j_call: TRBJ2-1; v_call: TRBV7-7; cdr3_aa: ASSPTRSYNEQF
j_call: TRBJ2-7; v_call: TRBV7-2; cdr3_aa: ASSPTGNVYEQY
j_call: TRBJ2-1; v_call: TRBV2; cdr3_aa: ASSDELAGGREQF
j_call: TRBJ2-7; v_call: TRBV5-1; cdr3_aa: ASSLGGQGPYEQY
j_call: TRBJ2-7; v_call: TRBV6-5; cdr3_aa: ASSYLYRGTYEQY
j_call: TRBJ2-5; v_call: TRBV15; cdr3_aa: ATSRARPPQY
j_call: TRBJ1-2; v_call: TRBV6-1; cdr3_aa: ASSAHDGTGGPKNYGYT
j_call: TRBJ1-6; v_call: TRBV28; cdr3_aa: ASSRGQVNNSPLH
j_call: TRBJ2-3; v_call: TRBV19; cdr3_aa: ASSMLGGDTDTQY
j_call: TRBJ1-5; v_call: TRBV27; cdr3_aa: ASSLSWTENQPQH
j_call: TRBJ2-7; v_call: TRBV6-1; cdr3_aa: ASSKQGAGGYEQY
j_call: TRBJ2-7; v_call: TRBV11-3; cdr3_aa: ASLAGGSYEQY
j_call: TRBJ2-5; v_call: TRBV10-3; cdr3_aa: AISGLAGVETQY
j_call: TRBJ2-3; v_call: TRBV10-1; cdr3_aa: ASSEWTSPSADTQY
j_call: TRBJ2-1; v_call: TRBV5-4; cdr3_aa: ASSWGLAGGNNEQF
j_call: TRBJ1-4; v_call: TRBV7-6; cdr3_aa: ASSAGREYEKLF
j_call: TRBJ2-7; v_call: TRBV4-1; cdr3_aa: ASSQAGTSGPSYEQY
j_call: TRBJ2-7; v_call: TRBV4-1; cdr3_aa: ASSPGYEQY